These 27 T cell receptor beta chains share one sample of origin, sequenced in a study of shared clonotypes between healthy human individuals. Using immunoSEQ multiplex PCR, the repertoire was profiled, and TCRdb retains in-frame clones only, with some absent. The table records 2 million to 2.5 million clones, approximately 95% of them present only once. The sequenced sample consisted of naive CD4+ T cells from PBMCs. Subset defined: CD45RA+ positively selected. These receptors were taken from a young man in good health. Some clones in this sample may be carry-over from other donors' samples.

The chain carries TRBV28 and TRBJ1-2, with no clear D. Germline V gene data show CDR1 as MDHEN and CDR2 as SYDVKM. With 4 bases removed from V and 4 bases from J, the gap between germline ends came to 13 bases. The CDR3 totals 14 residues. The CDR3 protein is CASSSARRFYGYTF. DNA for the CDR3: TGTGCCAGCAGTTCGGCGAGGCGGTTCTATGGCTACACCTTC.

A word on this clone: The junction departs from the called germline gene at one end, perhaps through a read error. The rearrangement joins TRBV6-6 to TRBJ2-1; D could derive from TRBD1 or TRBD2 (5 bases each). The germline gives CDR1 MNHNY, CDR2 SVGAGI (reference sequence). This CDR3 is built from 11 residues. CDR3 coding DNA: TGTGCCAGCAGTGGGACGGACCCCCGGATCTTC. Translating it yields CASSGTDPRIF.

Here the CDR3 reads CASSLPPGRSSYEQYF. The DNA for the CDR3 is TGTGCCAGCAGTTTACCCCCCGGCAGGAGCTCCTACGAGCAGTACTTC. V usage is TRBV28 and J usage is TRBJ2-7; D not resolved. The CDR3 length is 16 residues. Germline-derived CDR1 and CDR2 are MDHEN and SYDVKM. The V and J ends lost 2 bases and 0 bases respectively, with 14 bases between them.

V usage is TRBV19 and J usage is TRBJ1-5; 7 bases match TRBD1. Germline-derived CDR1 and CDR2 are LNHDA and SQIVND (reference sequence). CDR3 length: 15 residues. V lost 5 bases and J lost 1; bases outside the gene matches: 5. Written as DNA, the CDR3 is TGTGCCAGTAGTTGGCAGGGGGGGAGCAATCAGCCCCAGCATTTT. Protein sequence: CASSWQGGSNQPQHF.

The V gene is TRBV6-5, the J gene TRBJ2-1; 10 nucleotides align to TRBD2. CDR1 is MNHEY, CDR2 SVGAGI, per germline. The CDR3 has 15 residues. The J segment lost 9 bases and the V segment lost 3 bases, leaving 8 bases of the junction unmatched. CDR3 sequence: CASSYLASGSVEQFF. CDR3 nucleotide sequence: TGTGCCAGCAGTTATCTAGCTAGCGGGAGTGTTGAGCAGTTCTTC.

The chain is built from TRBV5-1 and TRBJ2-7, with TRBD1 identical over 7 bases. Per the germline V gene, CDR1 is SGHRS and CDR2 is YFSETQ. V shed 2 bases, J shed 3 bases, and the junction held 8 bases outside the gene matches. The CDR3 is 15 amino acids. This CDR3 is CASSLTGDNRYEQYF. The CDR3 DNA sequence: TGCGCCAGCAGCTTAACAGGGGATAATCGCTACGAGCAGTACTTC.

The J gene is TRBJ2-3, the V gene TRBV6-1, with D possibly matching TRBD2 (5 bases). V was clipped by 7 bases and J by 0 bases, with 11 bases between them. Germline V gene sequence: CDR1 MNHNS, CDR2 SASEGT. The CDR3 length is 14 residues. CDR3 bases: TGTGCCAGCACGGGTCGGACTAGCACAGATACGCAGTATTTT. Protein product: CASTGRTSTDTQYF.

The rearrangement uses TRBV7-2 and TRBJ1-1; weak D call: TRBD1 (6 bases). V lost 0 bases and J lost 4, with 12 bases in between. The CDR3 sequence is 15 residues long. Germline V gene data show CDR1 as SGHTA and CDR2 as FQGNSA. The chain's CDR3 is CASSLAGQFGTEAFF. As DNA, the CDR3 is TGTGCCAGCAGCTTAGCGGGACAATTTGGCACTGAAGCTTTCTTT.

This clone has just one count. This sample also contains other DNA sequences that code for the same CDR3. CDR3 sequence reads: CASRLTGDNEKLFF. CDR3 nucleotide sequence: TGCGCCAGCAGGTTGACAGGGGATAATGAAAAACTGTTTTTT. The genes are TRBV5-1 and TRBJ1-4; 8 bases agree with TRBD1. J lost 4 bases, V lost 5 bases, and 4 bases had no gene match. The CDR3 runs to 14 residues. CDR1 SGHRS and CDR2 YFSETQ come from the germline V gene. Using reference TRBV5-1 and TRBJ1-4 for the parts outside the CDR3, the full variable domain is KAGVTQTPRYLIKTRGQQVTLSCSPISGHRSVSWYQQTPGQGLQFLFEYFSETQRNKGNFPGRFSGRQFSNSRSEMNVSTLELGDSALYLCASRLTGDNEKLFFGSGTQLSVL.

As for this clone: The sample has other DNA sequences that encode this CDR3 too. CDR3 sequence: CASSRTSGGYNEQFF. The CDR3 DNA sequence: TGTGCCAGCAGCAGGACTAGCGGGGGGTACAATGAGCAGTTCTTC. The chain carries TRBV7-2 and TRBJ2-1; 14 nucleotides line up with TRBD2. J gave up 4 bases and V 5 bases, and 1 base lay outside the gene matches. The CDR3 runs to 15 residues. CDR1 and CDR2 from the germline V gene are SGHTA and FQGNSA.

This chain links TRBV28 with TRBJ2-3; weak D call: TRBD2 (5 bases). CDR1 is MDHEN and CDR2 is SYDVKM in the germline V gene. V was shortened by 2 bases and J by 0 bases, with 12 bases between the two germline ends. CDR3 length: 16 amino acids. The CDR3 spells CASSLALATSTDTQYF. The CDR3 nucleotides read TGTGCCAGCAGTTTAGCTTTAGCGACTAGCACAGATACGCAGTATTTT. Filled out from reference TRBV28 and TRBJ2-3, the complete variable domain reads DVKVTQSSRYLVKRTGEKVFLECVQDMDHENMFWYRQDPGLGLRLIYFSYDVKMKEKGDIPEGYSVSREKKERFSLILESASTNQTSMYLCASSLALATSTDTQYFGPGTRLTVL.

The rearrangement links TRBV6-6 to TRBJ2-7; 8 nucleotides line up with TRBD2. CDR1 is MNHNY and CDR2 is SVGAGI in the germline V gene (reference sequence). The CDR3 runs to 14 residues. The J segment lost 3 bases and the V segment lost 2 bases, leaving 3 bases of the junction unmatched. The CDR3 coding sequence is TGTGCCAGCAGTTACGCGGGAGGACTCTACGAGCAGTACTTC. Its translation: CASSYAGGLYEQYF.

This chain links TRBV5-1 with TRBJ1-5, with D perhaps TRBD1 (5 bases). The CDR3 runs to 15 residues. Per the germline V gene, CDR1 is SGHRS and CDR2 is YFSETQ. The V and J ends lost 4 bases and 4 bases respectively, with 15 bases between them. In DNA form, the CDR3 reads TGCGCCAGCAGCCGGGACTTACCCATGAATCAGCCCCAGCATTTT. The encoded protein is CASSRDLPMNQPQHF.

This chain uses TRBV9 with TRBJ1-4, with 8 nucleotides matching TRBD1. Germline V gene lookup returns CDR1 SGDLS and CDR2 YYNGEE. The CDR3 contains 16 residues. J lost 5 bases, V lost 0 bases, and 6 bases had no gene match. CDR3 amino acids: CASSVGAGQVNEKLFF. The CDR3 DNA follows: TGTGCCAGCAGCGTAGGAGCGGGACAGGTGAATGAAAAACTGTTTTTT.

The V call is TRBV6-5, the J call TRBJ2-1, with 11 bases aligning to TRBD2. The V segment lost 0 bases and the J segment 7 bases; nucleotides outside the gene matches: 5. The germline gives CDR1 MNHEY, CDR2 SVGAGI. The CDR3 is 16 residues long. The CDR3 is CASSYSSGRARNEQFF. The CDR3 nucleotides are TGTGCCAGCAGTTACTCTAGCGGGAGGGCGCGGAATGAGCAGTTCTTC.

CDR3 region: CASSQQPGGFDEQFF. The CDR3 bases are TGTGCCAGCAGCCAACAACCCGGCGGGTTCGATGAGCAGTTCTTC. The chain has TRBV7-3 and TRBJ2-1; a possible D gene is TRBD2 (5 bases). Per germline, CDR1 SGHTA and CDR2 FQGTGA. CDR3 length: 15 amino acids. Trimming pared 5 bases from V and 8 bases from J, leaving 19 bases between.

V is TRBV29-1 and J is TRBJ2-3, with D tentatively TRBD1 or TRBD2 (6 bases each). This CDR3 spans 16 amino acids. In germline, CDR1 is SQVTM, CDR2 ANQGSEA. Trimming removed 7 bases at V and 4 bases at J, with 24 bases between. The CDR3: CSAVRGGGGKSDTQYF. As DNA, the CDR3 is TGCAGCGCCGTTCGTGGAGGAGGGGGGAAGTCAGATACGCAGTATTTT.

The chain uses TRBV12-5 and TRBJ1-1, with TRBD1 matching over 8 bases. The germline V gene has CDR1 LGHNT and CDR2 FRNRAP. The CDR3 consists of 16 residues. V shed 1 base and J 1 base; nucleotides not matched to a gene: 5. CDR3: CASGLAPGTGNTEAFF. CDR3 DNA: TGTGCTAGTGGTTTGGCCCCGGGGACAGGGAACACTGAAGCTTTCTTT.

This clone showed up just once. This chain joins TRBV25-1 and TRBJ1-1; no reliable D call. This CDR3 has 12 residues. The V and J ends lost 6 bases and 10 bases respectively, with 15 bases between them. Germline CDR1 is MGHDK and CDR2 is SYGVNS. The CDR3 sequence: CASRRDRGIAFF. In DNA form, the CDR3 reads TGTGCCAGCAGGAGAGACCGGGGTATAGCTTTCTTT.

This clone appeared many times. Additional DNA sequences in this sample encode the identical CDR3. The V call is TRBV6-1, the J call TRBJ2-5; D gene uncertain. Germline CDR1 MNHNS, CDR2 SASEGT. The CDR3 covers 10 residues. V lost 1 base and J lost 6, with 0 bases in between. CDR3 DNA sequence: TGTGCCAGCAGTGAAGAGACCCAGTACTTC. Protein product: CASSEETQYF.

The chain has TRBV28 and TRBJ2-7; TRBD1 agrees at 9 bases. The CDR3 has 14 amino acids. V lost 6 bases and J lost 3; bases outside the gene matches: 6. Germline CDR1 reads MDHEN; CDR2 reads SYDVKM. The CDR3 DNA reads TGTGCCAGCAGATCCGGGACAGGGATCTACGAGCAGTACTTC. Translated: CASRSGTGIYEQYF.

V gene TRBV19 combines with J gene TRBJ1-2; 7 positions agree with TRBD1. The CDR3 totals 16 residues. Germline V CDR1 and CDR2: LNHDA, SQIVND (reference sequence). The junction had 19 bases not matched to a gene; V was cut back by 5 bases and J by 10 bases. CDR3 nucleotides: TGTGCCAGTAGTTCCGGGACAGAGCTCCTCCTCTCGCCCTACACCTTC. Translation: CASSSGTELLLSPYTF.

This chain links TRBV6-6 with TRBJ1-4, with D possibly being TRBD1 (6 bases). Germline V gene sequence: CDR1 MNHNY, CDR2 SVGAGI (reference sequence). The CDR3 has 15 residues. V dropped 2 bases and J dropped 8 bases, with 15 bases sitting between them. This CDR3 reads CASSYGDRRAEKLFF. CDR3 DNA: TGTGCCAGCAGTTACGGAGACAGGAGGGCAGAAAAACTGTTTTTT.

This chain joins TRBV6-5 and TRBJ1-1; no firm D call. Germline lookup yields CDR1 MNHEY and CDR2 SVGAGI. Deletions cut 6 bases from V and 4 bases from J, with 12 bases between. The CDR3 has 13 residues. CDR3 bases: TGTGCCAGCAGCCAGTACCTGTTCACTGAAGCTTTCTTT. This codes for CASSQYLFTEAFF.

On this clone: This CDR3 is also generated by other DNA sequences in the sample. The chain carries TRBV18 and TRBJ2-6; D ambiguous. Trimming removed 3 bases at V and 4 bases at J, with 7 bases between. CDR1 KGHSH and CDR2 LQKENI come from the germline V gene. The CDR3 consists of 14 residues. CDR3 sequence: CASSPSAGANVLTF. CDR3 nucleotides: TGTGCCAGCTCACCGTCTGCAGGGGCCAACGTCCTGACTTTC.

J is TRBJ1-1 and V is TRBV5-1; 9 positions match TRBD1. Trimming removed 1 base from V and 4 bases from J; junction bases left unmatched: 11. Per germline, CDR1 SGHRS and CDR2 YFSETQ. CDR3 length: 17 amino acids. The CDR3 nucleotides read TGCGCCAGCAGCTTGTTCTTGGGACAGGGTGAACGCACTGAAGCTTTCTTT. It specifies CASSLFLGQGERTEAFF.

The chain is built from TRBV19 and TRBJ2-2, with D possibly matching TRBD1 (6 bases). The length of the CDR3 is 16 residues. In germline, CDR1 is LNHDA, CDR2 SQIVND (reference sequence). V shed 5 bases and J shed 6 bases, with 19 bases lying between them. DNA of the CDR3: TGTGCCAGTAGTGCCCAGACAGGCGTGGTCGCCGGGGAGCTGTTTTTT. The encoded protein is CASSAQTGVVAGELFF.